The 13 T cell receptor beta chains reported below all come from one sample, sequenced in a study of blood T cell repertoires in COVID-19. The method was immunoSEQ multiplex PCR; TCRdb's version includes in-frame clones alone and lacks a portion of them. The top ten clones hold roughly 1.4% of a sample with 200,000 to 300,000 clones, 85% to 90% of them seen once. The material sequenced was peripheral blood. The receptors here all came from an elderly man with acute or convalescent COVID-19.

The V gene is TRBV7-8, the J gene TRBJ1-6; TRBD1 agrees at 12 bases. The CDR3 extends over 15 amino acids. Germline assignment: CDR1 SGHVS and CDR2 FQNEAQ. J gave up 10 bases and V 4 bases, and 5 bases lay outside the gene matches. The CDR3 region is CASSSGQGAVSPLHF. The CDR3 DNA reads TGTGCCAGCAGCTCGGGACAGGGGGCTGTATCACCCCTCCACTTT.

The J gene is TRBJ1-2, the V gene TRBV19; the match to TRBD1 covers 8 bases. The CDR3 covers 13 residues. The J segment lost 7 bases and the V segment lost 1 base, leaving 2 bases of the junction unmatched. In germline, CDR1 is LNHDA, CDR2 SQIVND (reference sequence). Here the CDR3 DNA reads TGTGCCAGTAGTATAGCCCAGGGGGCTGGCTACACCTTC. Translation: CASSIAQGAGYTF.

V is TRBV13 and J is TRBJ1-3; 7 bases match TRBD1. The J segment lost 0 bases and the V segment lost 0 bases, leaving 5 bases of the junction unmatched. Germline V CDR1 and CDR2: PRHDT, FYEKMQ (reference sequence). CDR3 length: 17 residues. CDR3 in amino acids: CASSLGDRRPSGNTIYF. CDR3 in DNA: TGTGCCAGCAGCTTAGGGGACAGGAGACCCTCTGGAAACACCATATATTTT.

The chain recombines TRBV12-3 or TRBV12-4 with TRBJ1-1; no definite D call. Deletions cut 3 bases from V and 5 bases from J, with 7 bases between. The CDR3 is made up of 12 amino acids. The CDR3 loop is CASSFGETEAFF. The CDR3, as DNA: TGTGCCAGCAGTTTTGGAGAAACTGAAGCTTTCTTT.

The gene calls are TRBV5-5 and TRBJ2-1; possible D gene TRBD2, 5 bases. The CDR3 runs 13 residues. The germline gives CDR1 SGHKS, CDR2 YYEKEE (reference sequence). V lost 4 bases, J lost 7 bases, and 12 bases lay in between. The CDR3 region has the DNA TGTGCCAGCAGCCCCGTTACGGGGAATGAGCAGTTCTTC. Translating it yields CASSPVTGNEQFF.

The chain is built from TRBV28 and TRBJ2-2; 11 bases agree with TRBD2. Germline CDR1 reads MDHEN; CDR2 reads SYDVKM. Unmatched junction bases numbered 10, after V lost 8 bases and J lost 8 bases. The CDR3 covers 15 residues. CDR3 bases: TGTGCCAGCCGGGGGGCTAGCGGGAGGAATGGGGAGCTGTTTTTT. This translates into CASRGASGRNGELFF.

This chain links TRBV19 with TRBJ2-5, with 11 positions matching TRBD1. The trim removed 4 bases at V and 4 bases at J, leaving 5 bases unmatched. The germline gives CDR1 LNHDA, CDR2 SQIVND (reference sequence). The CDR3 length is 15 residues. CDR3: CASSTPGTGGETQYF. As DNA, the CDR3 is TGTGCCAGTAGTACTCCGGGGACAGGGGGAGAGACCCAGTACTTC.

The chain is built from TRBV28 and TRBJ1-4, with a weak D call TRBD1 (5 bases). Per germline, CDR1 MDHEN and CDR2 SYDVKM. The CDR3 is made up of 17 amino acids. The V end was cut by 4 bases, the J end by 3 bases, with 18 bases between. In nucleotides, the CDR3 is TGTGCCAGCAGTTCCCGCCTAAGGGGCAAATCTAATGAAAAACTGTTTTTT. Protein: CASSSRLRGKSNEKLFF.

V gene TRBV27 combines with J gene TRBJ1-2; 7 nucleotides align to TRBD1. Germline V gene sequence: CDR1 MNHEY, CDR2 SMNVEV (reference sequence). The CDR3 has 23 residues. After removal of 2 bases from V and 1 base from J, the junction contained 28 bases not matched to a gene. The CDR3 loop is CASSLRGRDRAIVGKDNNYGYTF. CDR3 in DNA: TGTGCCAGCAGTTTACGTGGCCGGGACAGAGCCATAGTGGGAAAAGACAATAACTATGGCTACACCTTC.

The V gene is TRBV7-9, the J gene TRBJ2-1; 10 bases are a match to TRBD2. Per the germline V gene, CDR1 is SEHNR and CDR2 is FQNEAQ (reference sequence). CDR3 length equals 16 residues. With 5 bases clipped from V and 4 bases from J, the junction kept 8 bases outside the gene matches. This CDR3 reads CASSSLETSGYNEQFF. The CDR3 DNA reads TGTGCCAGCAGCAGCTTAGAGACTAGCGGGTACAATGAGCAGTTCTTC.

This clone turned up a few times. The chain couples TRBV5-1 to TRBJ1-2, with 8 bases matching TRBD1. Trimming removed 5 bases from V and 5 bases from J; junction bases left unmatched: 8. CDR1 and CDR2 from the germline V gene are SGHRS and YFSETQ. This CDR3 spans 14 amino acids. The CDR3 is CASSSDRGAYGYTF. The CDR3 DNA reads as TGCGCCAGCAGTTCTGACAGGGGAGCTTATGGCTACACCTTC.

The chain couples TRBV28 to TRBJ1-4; D uncertain. The CDR3 consists of 15 residues. The germline V and J ends were trimmed by 5 bases and 8 bases, with 18 bases remaining between them. Germline V gene lookup returns CDR1 MDHEN and CDR2 SYDVKM. For the CDR3, the DNA is TGTGCCAGCAGTCCACCACAGCTGGTGGGCGAAAAACTGTTTTTT. Translating it yields CASSPPQLVGEKLFF.

The V and J genes are TRBV27 and TRBJ1-5; D gene ambiguous. The CDR3 is made up of 14 amino acids. Trimming cost V 3 bases and J 2 bases, with 8 bases left between them. Germline V lookup: CDR1 MNHEY, CDR2 SMNVEV (reference sequence). The CDR3 reads CASSFSGGNQPQHF. CDR3 DNA: TGTGCCAGCAGTTTTTCGGGTGGCAATCAGCCCCAGCATTTT.